This T cell receptor (beta chain) emerged from a study of T cell changes during pregnancy in multiple sclerosis. The germline V gene encodes CDR1 SGHNT and CDR2 YYREEE (reference sequence). CDR3 size: 17 residues. V lost 0 bases, J lost 5 bases, and 13 bases stayed unmatched. Method: immunoSEQ multiplex PCR; TCRdb's copy keeps in-frame clones and lacks some. The sample yields fewer than 45,000 clones, over 85% seen once. The receptor was isolated from a female donor in good health, enrolled as a control in a pregnancy study. The rearrangement joins TRBV5-4 to TRBJ1-2, with TRBD1 identical over 7 bases. This specimen consisted of peripheral blood, obtained in the third trimester of pregnancy. CDR3 sequence (DNA): TGTGCCAGCAGCTTGGAAGGACAGGCGTCGATCGAGTATGGCTACACCTTC. This translates into CASSLEGQASIEYGYTF.